This T cell receptor (beta chain) was obtained from a study of blood T cell repertoires in COVID-19. Whole-study context: Spain, Italy and the United States supplied samples that represented acute and convalescent COVID-19.

Study processing details: Amplified reference gene primers provided the basis for estimating nucleated cell counts. The repertoire was sequenced with immunoSEQ multiplex PCR; TCRdb's copy has only in-frame clones and lacks some. V, J and clone size were drawn from that table, and D and trimming were deduced from the DNA. The repertoire has approximately 250,000 clones, around nine tenths of them found once; the top ten carry under 2%. This clone showed up just once. Other DNA sequences in the same sample also yield this CDR3. Trimming removed 5 bases from V and 5 bases from J; junction bases left unmatched: 13. Looked up from germline, CDR1 is SGHAT and CDR2 is FQNNGV. This CDR3 is built from 16 residues.

The material sequenced was peripheral blood. The receptor was isolated from a man aged 25-40 years with active or convalescent COVID-19. This chain joins TRBV11-2 and TRBJ2-5; TRBD1 agrees at 8 bases. The CDR3 coding sequence is TGTGCCAGCAGCCAAGGGTCCGTAGACAGGGGTGAGACCCAGTACTTC. Translating it yields CASSQGSVDRGETQYF.